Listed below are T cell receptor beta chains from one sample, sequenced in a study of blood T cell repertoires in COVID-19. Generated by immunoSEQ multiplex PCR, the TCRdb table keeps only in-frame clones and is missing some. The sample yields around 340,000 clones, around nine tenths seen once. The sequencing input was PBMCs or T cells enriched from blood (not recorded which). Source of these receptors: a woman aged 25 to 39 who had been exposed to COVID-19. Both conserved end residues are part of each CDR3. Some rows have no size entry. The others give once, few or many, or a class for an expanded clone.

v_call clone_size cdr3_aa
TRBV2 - CASSERQTSGYTF
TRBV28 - CASSLLGGGIGGEKLFF
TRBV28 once CASSLGVDSFAADTQYF
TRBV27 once CASSPRGGGRSPLHF
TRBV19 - CASSRQGMTGANVLTF
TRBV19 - CASSRGNYEQYF
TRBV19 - CASSTTGFLGQETQYF
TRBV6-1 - CASSEGGGTLEAFF
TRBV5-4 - CASRPSEVSDTQYF
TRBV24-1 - CATSGGTGKQYF
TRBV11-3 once CASSLWASGSYEQYF
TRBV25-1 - CASSEGLGASGNTIYF
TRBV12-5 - CASGGGTHFNEQFF
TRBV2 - CASSEGPRNTIYF
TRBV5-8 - CASSLVVGGANQPQHF
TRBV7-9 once CASSFAEVAQFF
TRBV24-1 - CATSDRATNEKLFF
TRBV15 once CATSRDSPMRYQETQYF
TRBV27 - CASSLWGQGNTEAFF
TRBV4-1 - CASSQDGRQGGPNQPQHF
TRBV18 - CASSPPRTSGTTGANVLTF
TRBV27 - CASSARGGHTEAFF
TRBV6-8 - CASSTEWSSGSSEQYF
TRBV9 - CASSVAVGRETRETQYF
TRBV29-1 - CSVPGYNEQFF
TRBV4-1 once CASGLQGQDTEAFF
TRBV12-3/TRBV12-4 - CASSFRSNTEAFF
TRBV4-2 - CASRRSGRDGRNTEAFF
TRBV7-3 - CASSLIWSSRTDTQYF
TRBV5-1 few CASSPWTGVPASGNTIYF
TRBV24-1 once CATSDLGQWTKYSNQPQHF
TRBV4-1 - CASSQLNTGELFF
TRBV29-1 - CSVYGQGQETQYF
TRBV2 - CASSGQTGFNQPQHF
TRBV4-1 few CASSQGSGLALSGELFF
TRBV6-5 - CASRAGGRNQPQHF
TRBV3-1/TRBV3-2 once CASGADSTGRFSYEQYF
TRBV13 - CASSLGDRTFYEQYF
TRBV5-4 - CASSLVREGAEAFF
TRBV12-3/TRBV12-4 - CASSLPNYEQYF
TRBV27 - CASSTRDRKGVNEKLFF
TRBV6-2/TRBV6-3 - CASSGQGEEYEQYF
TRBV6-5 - CASSITGDSGNTIYF
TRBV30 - CAWSAARVAGELFF
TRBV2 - CASSENREGGYTF
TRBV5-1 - CASSPGGGGYTF
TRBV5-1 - CASSFDRGENEQYF
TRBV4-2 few CASSQVLRGGYEQYF
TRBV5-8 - CASSLAGGIIYEQYF
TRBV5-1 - CASSLGVNQPQHF
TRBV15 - CATSSGDPGTSGRAEIDTQYF
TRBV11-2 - CASSRLRGSYEQYF
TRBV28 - CASSLWPEYSPLHF